Below, 28 T cell receptor beta chains from the same sample are listed, as sequenced in a study of Ad26.COV2.S vaccination and SARS-CoV-2 variants. Sequenced by immunoSEQ multiplex PCR; TCRdb stores in-frame clones only, minus some. Among about 440,000 clones listed, 80% to 95% were seen once. Treatment denoted: about 20 received Ad26.COV2.S at low or high dose, single or two shots; roughly 5 received placebo; per-sample allocation not given. Sampling was done on day 63 after the first vaccine or placebo injection. Sequencing was performed on peripheral blood, taken in a trial of Ad26.COV2.S vaccine versus placebo. These receptors came from a person aged 18-65 years who received the Ad26.COV2.S COVID-19 vaccine or a placebo.

The gene calls are TRBV29-1 and TRBJ2-7; D call uncertain. The CDR3 loop spans 11 amino acids. In germline, CDR1 is SQVTM, CDR2 ANQGSEA. The V and J ends lost 4 bases and 2 bases respectively, with 6 bases between them. The CDR3 protein is CSVGGTYEQYF. The CDR3, as DNA: TGCAGCGTTGGGGGTACCTACGAGCAGTACTTC.

DNA of the CDR3: TGTGCCAGCGGGGGAGGGGACAGCAATGAGCAGTTCTTC. Translation: CASGGGDSNEQFF. The chain has TRBV11-3 and TRBJ2-1, with D possibly called TRBD1 or TRBD2 (7 bases each). The CDR3 sequence is 13 residues long. Germline values: CDR1 SGHNT, CDR2 YENEEA. Trimming stripped 8 bases from V and 6 bases from J, with 14 bases between.

The gene calls are TRBV19 and TRBJ1-4, with no clear D. The V gene lost 7 bases and the J gene lost 5 bases, with 17 bases spanning the gap. The CDR3 covers 15 residues. Germline lookup yields CDR1 LNHDA and CDR2 SQIVND (reference sequence). The CDR3 sequence is CASIPSGGANEKLFF. CDR3 sequence (DNA): TGTGCCAGTATCCCCTCAGGTGGTGCCAATGAAAAACTGTTTTTT.

The rearrangement uses TRBV6-1 and TRBJ2-1, with D perhaps TRBD2 (6 bases). CDR3 size: 17 residues. The ends were cut back, 1 base at V and 2 bases at J, with 15 bases in the middle. Germline V gives CDR1 MNHNS, CDR2 SASEGT. The CDR3 loop reads CASSEDSASAAYNEQFF. CDR3 coding DNA: TGTGCCAGCAGTGAAGATTCGGCTAGCGCTGCCTACAATGAGCAGTTCTTC.

This clone was picked up one time. The rearrangement joins TRBV15 to TRBJ2-2, with D possibly matching TRBD2 (5 bases). Per the germline V gene, CDR1 is LNHNV and CDR2 is YYDKDF (reference sequence). Deletions cut 1 base from V and 1 base from J, with 10 bases between. The CDR3 runs to 16 residues. CDR3 DNA sequence: TGTGCCACCAGCAGAGGAGCTAGCAGGAACACCGGGGAGCTGTTTTTT. Translated, it gives CATSRGASRNTGELFF.

The CDR3 coding sequence is TGTGCCACCAGCAGAGCTGGGGAAACTAATGAAAAACTGTTTTTT. As protein: CATSRAGETNEKLFF. The V gene is TRBV15, the J gene TRBJ1-4; no reliable D call. This CDR3 has 15 residues. Germline V gene data show CDR1 as LNHNV and CDR2 as YYDKDF (reference sequence). V was trimmed by 1 base and J by 1 base, leaving 7 bases between them.

This chain's CDR3 is CATSRDRTATGELFF. Written as DNA, the CDR3 is TGTGCCACCAGCAGAGATAGGACGGCAACCGGGGAGCTGTTTTTT. The chain uses TRBV15 and TRBJ2-2, with D unresolved. The CDR3 is 15 residues long. Germline V gene lookup returns CDR1 LNHNV and CDR2 YYDKDF (reference sequence). V was pared by 0 bases and J by 5 bases, with 10 bases between.

The chain links TRBV9 to TRBJ2-1; D is undetermined. Germline lookup yields CDR1 SGDLS and CDR2 YYNGEE. This CDR3 is 11 amino acids long. V was clipped by 5 bases and J by 9 bases, with 9 bases between them. The CDR3 protein is CASSDLSEQFF. CDR3 nucleotides: TGTGCCAGCAGTGACCTGAGTGAGCAGTTCTTC.

The chain has TRBV14 and TRBJ1-2, with D possibly being TRBD1 (6 bases). Trimming cost V 1 base and J 6 bases, with 12 bases left between them. The germline CDR1 and CDR2 sequences are SGHDN and FVKESK. This CDR3 region has 14 residues. CDR3 sequence (DNA): TGTGCCAGCAGCCAAGTCCGGGGGGCGAATGGCTACACCTTC. This translates into CASSQVRGANGYTF.

This rearrangement joins TRBV19 to TRBJ2-1; TRBD2 agrees at 11 bases. The V gene's germline CDR1 is LNHDA and CDR2 SQIVND (reference sequence). This CDR3 has 15 amino acids. V gave up 5 bases and J gave up 10 bases; unmatched junction bases: 10. The CDR3 nucleotides are TGTGCCAGTAGTCCAACTAGCGGGAGCGTCGAGGAGCAGTTCTTC. Translated: CASSPTSGSVEEQFF.

This clone was recorded a few times. This chain connects TRBV6-6 to TRBJ2-7; 7 bases are a match to TRBD1. This CDR3 is built from 16 residues. Trimming at V came to 6 bases and at J to 2 bases, leaving 13 bases not matched to a gene. Germline CDR1 and CDR2: MNHNY and SVGAGI (reference sequence). CDR3 in amino acids: CASRSPQGEITYEQYF. The CDR3 bases are TGTGCCAGCAGATCTCCGCAGGGGGAGATAACCTACGAGCAGTACTTC.

The chain couples TRBV3-1 (or the pseudogene TRBV3-2) to TRBJ2-7; TRBD2 matches at 9 bases. V lost 0 bases, J lost 4 bases, and 13 bases stayed unmatched. The CDR3 runs 18 residues. Germline assignment: CDR1 LGHDT and CDR2 YNNKEL (reference sequence). CDR3 protein: CASSQDVVRAGGGYEQYF. DNA for the CDR3: TGTGCCAGCAGCCAAGATGTCGTACGAGCGGGAGGAGGATACGAGCAGTACTTC.

The chain uses TRBV4-2 and TRBJ1-3; the D gene is possibly TRBD1 (5 bases). V was shortened by 0 bases and J by 1 base, with 10 bases between the two germline ends. This CDR3 has 16 residues. Germline lookup yields CDR1 LGHNA and CDR2 YNFKEQ. The CDR3 coding sequence is TGTGCCAGCAGCCAAGAGTACAGGACATCTGGAAACACCATATATTTT. Protein product: CASSQEYRTSGNTIYF.

This clone was detected only once. The sample has other DNA sequences that encode this CDR3 too. The rearrangement uses TRBV5-1 and TRBJ1-3; the D is unclear. V was shortened by 0 bases and J by 0 bases, with 7 bases between the two germline ends. The CDR3 has 15 amino acids. Germline CDR1 SGHRS, CDR2 YFSETQ. The CDR3 here is CASSLASSSGNTIYF. The CDR3 DNA sequence: TGCGCCAGCAGCTTGGCCTCGAGCTCTGGAAACACCATATATTTT.

The V gene is TRBV10-3, the J gene TRBJ2-7; 13 nucleotides agree with TRBD2. From germline, CDR1 is ENHRY and CDR2 SYGVKD. J was trimmed by 3 bases and V by 4 bases; bases with no gene match: 6. The CDR3 sequence is 16 residues long. CDR3: CAISGGGLAGSYEQYF. The CDR3 DNA reads TGTGCCATCAGTGGGGGGGGACTAGCGGGGAGCTACGAGCAGTACTTC.

The count of this clone is one. The CDR3 protein is CAWSVSSGANVLTF. CDR3 in DNA: TGTGCCTGGAGTGTCAGCTCTGGGGCCAACGTCCTGACTTTC. The rearrangement uses TRBV30 and TRBJ2-6; D ambiguous. V was cut by 0 bases and J by 0 bases, with 3 bases left in between. CDR3 length equals 14 residues. From germline, CDR1 is GTSNPN and CDR2 SVGIG (reference sequence).

The chain is built from TRBV5-4 and TRBJ1-2; D gene uncertain. The germline V and J ends were trimmed by 0 bases and 7 bases, with 10 bases remaining between them. From germline, CDR1 is SGHNT and CDR2 YYREEE (reference sequence). The CDR3 covers 13 residues. CDR3 sequence reads: CASSLDRPRGYTF. The DNA for the CDR3 is TGTGCCAGCAGCTTGGATCGACCTCGTGGCTACACCTTC.

The chain couples TRBV28 to TRBJ1-6, with 8 nucleotides matching TRBD1. Germline CDR1 and CDR2: MDHEN and SYDVKM. This CDR3 is built from 14 residues. V lost 5 bases, J lost 6 bases, and 3 bases stayed unmatched. As DNA, the CDR3 is TGTGCCAGCAGTCAAACAGGGGGTAATTCACCCCTCCACTTT. This sequence encodes CASSQTGGNSPLHF. The full variable domain, in which reference TRBV28 and TRBJ1-6 provide the parts outside the CDR3, is DVKVTQSSRYLVKRTGEKVFLECVQDMDHENMFWYRQDPGLGLRLIYFSYDVKMKEKGDIPEGYSVSREKKERFSLILESASTNQTSMYLCASSQTGGNSPLHFGNGTRLTVT.

The rearrangement links TRBV19 to TRBJ2-5; D gene unclear. The CDR3 loop spans 13 amino acids. V lost 3 bases, J lost 7 bases, and 12 bases lay in between. CDR1 and CDR2 from the germline V gene are LNHDA and SQIVND (reference sequence). The CDR3 DNA sequence: TGTGCCAGTAGTATGGATCCCTTAGGGACCCAGTACTTC. As protein: CASSMDPLGTQYF. Filled out from reference TRBV19 and TRBJ2-5, the complete variable domain reads DGGITQSPKYLFRKEGQNVTLSCEQNLNHDAMYWYRQDPGQGLRLIYYSQIVNDFQKGDIAEGYSVSREKKESFPLTVTSAQKNPTAFYLCASSMDPLGTQYFGPGTRLLVL.

V gene TRBV10-3 combines with J gene TRBJ1-1, with D unclear. CDR3 length: 15 residues. V dropped 0 bases and J dropped 1 base, with 9 bases sitting between them. CDR1 is ENHRY, CDR2 SYGVKD, per germline. The CDR3 loop is CAISESGGPNTEAFF. In DNA form, the CDR3 reads TGTGCCATCAGTGAGTCGGGAGGCCCGAACACTGAAGCTTTCTTT.

The V and J genes are TRBV30 and TRBJ2-7; D unclear. This CDR3 has 13 residues. Germline CDR1 GTSNPN, CDR2 SVGIG (reference sequence). Trimming left V 2 bases short and J 2 bases short, with 10 bases between. The CDR3 sequence: CAWSPGPTYEQYF. The CDR3 coding sequence is TGTGCCTGGAGTCCCGGACCCACCTACGAGCAGTACTTC.

This chain uses TRBV15 with TRBJ2-7; 11 bases match TRBD2. Germline loops: CDR1 LNHNV, CDR2 YYDKDF (reference sequence). The CDR3 runs to 16 residues. After removal of 3 bases from V and 0 bases from J, the junction contained 4 bases not matched to a gene. The CDR3 sequence: CATSSTSGRVSYEQYF. Here the CDR3 DNA reads TGTGCCACCAGCAGTACTAGCGGGAGAGTCTCCTACGAGCAGTACTTC. Together with reference TRBV15 and TRBJ2-7, the CDR3 gives the full variable domain: DAMVIQNPRYQVTQFGKPVTLSCSQTLNHNVMYWYQQKSSQAPKLLFHYYDKDFNNEADTPDNFQSRRPNTSFCFLDIRSPGLGDTAMYLCATSSTSGRVSYEQYFGPGTRLTVT.

The gene calls are TRBV10-3 and TRBJ2-5, with 9 bases identical to TRBD2. Germline trimming cut 3 bases from V and 3 bases from J; bases unmatched to any gene: 5. The germline gives CDR1 ENHRY, CDR2 SYGVKD. This CDR3 comprises 15 residues. CDR3 nucleotides: TGTGCCATCAGTGAAAGCGGGAGGTTCGAAGAGACCCAGTACTTC. It codes for CAISESGRFEETQYF.

This clone was seen only a few times. This specimen includes other DNA sequences encoding the same CDR3. V gene TRBV28 combines with J gene TRBJ2-7; D is unresolved. There are 11 residues in the CDR3. The V and J ends lost 6 bases and 4 bases respectively, with 7 bases between them. Germline CDR1 reads MDHEN; CDR2 reads SYDVKM. The CDR3 DNA reads TGTGCCAGCAGCCTTAAATACGAGCAGTACTTC. Translation: CASSLKYEQYF. Full variable domain (missing parts from reference TRBV28 and TRBJ2-7): DVKVTQSSRYLVKRTGEKVFLECVQDMDHENMFWYRQDPGLGLRLIYFSYDVKMKEKGDIPEGYSVSREKKERFSLILESASTNQTSMYLCASSLKYEQYFGPGTRLTVT.

This clone has just one count. The chain has TRBV20-1 and TRBJ2-3; 10 bases line up with TRBD2. Germline values: CDR1 DFQATT, CDR2 SNEGSKA (reference sequence). This CDR3 is 17 amino acids long. V shed 3 bases, J shed 5 bases, and the junction held 14 bases outside the gene matches. The CDR3 sequence is CSASSLAGAGGRDTQYF. CDR3 in DNA: TGCAGTGCTAGTAGCCTAGCGGGAGCGGGGGGTCGAGATACGCAGTATTTT.

The CDR3 region has the DNA TGTGCCAGCAGTTCCACCCGCGCCGAGCAGTTCTTC. This encodes CASSSTRAEQFF. J is TRBJ2-1 and V is TRBV27; no reliable D call. V lost 4 bases and J 10 bases, leaving 11 bases between the germline ends. The CDR3 covers 12 residues. Germline V gene sequence: CDR1 MNHEY, CDR2 SMNVEV (reference sequence).

The chain uses TRBV5-1 and TRBJ1-1; D possibly corresponds to TRBD1 (6 bases). The germline V gene encodes CDR1 SGHRS and CDR2 YFSETQ. The CDR3 has 14 amino acids. The V end lost 4 bases, the J end lost 5 bases, and 15 bases lay between the germline ends. The CDR3: CASSQDSGGTEAFF. Written as DNA, the CDR3 is TGCGCCAGCAGCCAGGACAGCGGGGGTACTGAAGCTTTCTTT.

This sequence joins TRBV7-9 and TRBJ2-2; D is unclear. Germline lookup yields CDR1 SEHNR and CDR2 FQNEAQ (reference sequence). The CDR3 contains 14 residues. The V gene lost 2 bases and the J gene lost 3 bases, with 7 bases spanning the gap. For the CDR3, the DNA is TGTGCCAGCAGCTTAAGTGTCTACACCGGGGAGCTGTTTTTT. Translating it yields CASSLSVYTGELFF.